This T cell receptor beta chain was sequenced in a study of blood T cell repertoires in COVID-19 (TCRdb year 2020). About the full investigation: The collaborator samples originated in the United States, Italy and Spain and spanned the acute and convalescent phases of COVID-19. The samples were drawn from two sources: the first 160 participants of the ongoing ImmuneRACE study, and 1,000 to 1,500 subjects contributed by 6 global collaborators. Subjects who had been exposed to COVID-19, were actively infected with it, or had recovered from it provided the deeply sampled blood TCRbeta repertoires that made up the dataset. Where available, HLA class I and class II types were obtained from metadata supplied by the sample provider rather than from assay-based typing. Nearly every sample came with metadata listing a de-identified subject ID, COVID-19 status, age in years and sex. The prospective study material was composed of cDNA or gDNA derived from T cells, B-cell-depleted T cells, or PBMCs. The repertoires were released in a freely available public database intended as a resource for research on the immune response to SARS-CoV-2. Results and caveats for the whole study, not just this receptor: The quantity of clinical and demographic metadata differed by source and by participant and was supplied without curation.

TCRbeta CDR3 regions were amplified from genomic DNA by means of the immunoSEQ Assay, a bias-controlled multiplex PCR. The original methods were these. The number of nucleated cells in each sample was estimated from the amplification of reference gene primers within the assay. Sequence reads were collapsed and filtered to measure the absolute abundance of every unique TCRbeta CDR3 rearrangement. For each sample, productive Simpson clonality was calculated as the square root of Simpson's diversity index over productive rearrangements. The table was pulled from immuneACCESS by TCRdb, which kept in-frame rearrangements only. Such tables lose some clones; where checked, under half of the loss comes from unresolved V genes, and the rest has no known cause. V, J and clone size derive from that table, while D and trimming were established from the DNA sequence. The sample contains approximately 400,000 clones, more than 80% of them found a single time. The ten largest clones add up to roughly 1.2% of the sample.

V is trimmed back by 5 bases and J by 5 bases, and the junction contains 14 bases that no gene match accounts for. CDR1 and CDR2, looked up from the germline V gene, are MDHEN and SYDVKM. The CDR3, from cysteine to phenylalanine, totals 16 residues. CDR3 DNA is the only sequence kept; it has 48 bases, read in frame from the first base. Concerning this clone itself: Its cognate antigen has yet to be identified. It has no much larger one-base neighbor in the sample; base qualities were not kept.

Collaborating institutions collected whole blood in K2EDTA tubes following their own protocols. For TCRbeta analysis, collaborator samples were shipped as frozen whole blood, as isolated PBMCs, or as DNA extracted from either sample type. The specimen was peripheral blood. The chain is encoded by TRBV28 joined to TRBJ1-1, with TRBD1 matching 7 junction bases. The receptor was derived from a man aged 40-49 years with acute or convalescent COVID-19. The CDR3 protein: CASSRQGGILETEAFF. The base sequence is TGTGCCAGCAGTCGACAGGGTGGAATTCTGGAAACTGAAGCTTTCTTT.